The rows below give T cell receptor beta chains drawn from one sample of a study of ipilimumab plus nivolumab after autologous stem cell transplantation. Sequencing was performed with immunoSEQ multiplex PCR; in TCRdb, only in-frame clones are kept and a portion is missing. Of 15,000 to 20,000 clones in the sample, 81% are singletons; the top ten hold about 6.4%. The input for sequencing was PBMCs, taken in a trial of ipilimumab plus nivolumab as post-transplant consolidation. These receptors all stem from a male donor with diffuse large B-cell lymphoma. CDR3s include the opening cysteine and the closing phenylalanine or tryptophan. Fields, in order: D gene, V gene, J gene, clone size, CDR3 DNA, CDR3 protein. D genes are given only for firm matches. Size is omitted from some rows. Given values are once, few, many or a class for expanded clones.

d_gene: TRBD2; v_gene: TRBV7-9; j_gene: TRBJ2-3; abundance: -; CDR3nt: TGTGCCAGCAGCCCTCTGGATGGAGGGAGGGGGTATTTT; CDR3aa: CASSPLDGGRGYF
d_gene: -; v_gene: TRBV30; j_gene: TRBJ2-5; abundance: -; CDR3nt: TGTGCCTGGAGTGCAGGGGCTGTAGAGACCCAGTACTTC; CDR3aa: CAWSAGAVETQYF
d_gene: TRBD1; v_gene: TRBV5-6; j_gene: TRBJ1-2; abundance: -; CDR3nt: TGTGCCAGCAGCCGGAACCGGGACAGCAAGTACTATGGCTACACCTTC; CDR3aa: CASSRNRDSKYYGYTF
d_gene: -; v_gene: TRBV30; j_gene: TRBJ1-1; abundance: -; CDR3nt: TGTGCCTGGAGGGCGTATACGACCATGAACACTGAAGCTTTCTTT; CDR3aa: CAWRAYTTMNTEAFF
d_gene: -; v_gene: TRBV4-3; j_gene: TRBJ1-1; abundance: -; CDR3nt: TGCGCCAGCAGCCAAGATGAGCCAAGATCACTCCGGCACACTGAAGCTTTCTTT; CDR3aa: CASSQDEPRSLRHTEAFF
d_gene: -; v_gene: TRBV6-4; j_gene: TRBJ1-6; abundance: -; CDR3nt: TGTGCCAGCAGTGACTCCCCTTACTCACCCCTCCACTTT; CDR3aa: CASSDSPYSPLHF
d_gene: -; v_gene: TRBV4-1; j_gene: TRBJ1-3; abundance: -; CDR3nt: TGCGCCAGCAGCCACCCCCCGGGGGCCTCTGGAAACACCATATATTTT; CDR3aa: CASSHPPGASGNTIYF
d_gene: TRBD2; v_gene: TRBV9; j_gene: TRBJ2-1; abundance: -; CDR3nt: TGTGCCAGCAGCACGAGCGGGGGGGAATACAATGAGCAGTTCTTC; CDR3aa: CASSTSGGEYNEQFF
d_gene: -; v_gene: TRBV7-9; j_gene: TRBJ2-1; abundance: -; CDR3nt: TGTGCCAGCAGCCATAGAGGGGGGAGCTCCTACAATGAGCAGTTCTTC; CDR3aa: CASSHRGGSSYNEQFF
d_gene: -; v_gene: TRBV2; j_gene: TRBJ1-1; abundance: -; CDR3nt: TGTGCCAGCATACGGGGCACTGAAGCTTTCTTT; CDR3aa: CASIRGTEAFF
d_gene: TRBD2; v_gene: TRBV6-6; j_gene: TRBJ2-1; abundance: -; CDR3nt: TGTGCCAGCAGATTAGCGGGGAGGCAGTTCTTC; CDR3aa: CASRLAGRQFF
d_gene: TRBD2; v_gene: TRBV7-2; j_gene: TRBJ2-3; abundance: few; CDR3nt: TGTGCCAGCAGCTTAGGACTAGCGGGGGGGGAAGATACGCAGTATTTT; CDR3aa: CASSLGLAGGEDTQYF
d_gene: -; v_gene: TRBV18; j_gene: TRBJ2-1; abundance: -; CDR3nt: TGTGCCAGCTCACCTTCACTAGACAATGAGCAGTTCTTC; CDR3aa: CASSPSLDNEQFF
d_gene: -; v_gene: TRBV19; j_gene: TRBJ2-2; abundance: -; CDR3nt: TGTGCCAGTAATGCTCTTTACACCGGGGGGCTGTTTTTT; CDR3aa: CASNALYTGGLFF
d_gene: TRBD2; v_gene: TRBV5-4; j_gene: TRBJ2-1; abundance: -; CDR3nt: TGTGCCAGCAGCACGGGACTAGCGGGGGGCGACAATGAGCAGTTCTTC; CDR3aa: CASSTGLAGGDNEQFF
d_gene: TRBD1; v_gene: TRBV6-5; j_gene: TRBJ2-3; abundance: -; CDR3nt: TGTGCCAGCTCCTCGACAGGGGGCACAGATACGCAGTATTTT; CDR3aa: CASSSTGGTDTQYF
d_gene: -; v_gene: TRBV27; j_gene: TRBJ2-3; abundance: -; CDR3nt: TGTGCCAGCAGTTTGAGCGGCAGGGGGGTTTTTTCATATACGCAGTATTTT; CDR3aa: CASSLSGRGVFSYTQYF
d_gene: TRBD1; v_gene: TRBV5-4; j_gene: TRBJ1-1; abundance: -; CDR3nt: TGTGCCAGCAGCCTATCGGGACAGTCCACTGAAGCTTTCTTT; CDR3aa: CASSLSGQSTEAFF
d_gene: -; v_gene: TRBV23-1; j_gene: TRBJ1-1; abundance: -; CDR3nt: TGCGCCAGCAGTCATAAGTTACAGGGTGAAGCTTTCTTT; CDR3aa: CASSHKLQGEAFF
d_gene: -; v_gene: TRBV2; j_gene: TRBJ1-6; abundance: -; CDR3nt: TGTGCCAGCAGGAAGGACTCTAGCTCCTATAATTCACCCCTCCACTTT; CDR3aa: CASRKDSSSYNSPLHF
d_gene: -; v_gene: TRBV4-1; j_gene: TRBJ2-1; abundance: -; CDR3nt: TGCGCCAGCAGCCAAGTTGCCGGGGGTCCGTTCTTC; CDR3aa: CASSQVAGGPFF
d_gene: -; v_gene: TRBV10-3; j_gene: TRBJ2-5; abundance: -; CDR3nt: TGTGCCATCAGTGAGTATTCTGGCAGGAACCAAGAGACCCAGTACTTC; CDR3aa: CAISEYSGRNQETQYF
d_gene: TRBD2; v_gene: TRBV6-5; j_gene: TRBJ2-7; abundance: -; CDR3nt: TGTGCCAGCAGGGGGACTAGCGGGTCTAAAGAGCAGTACTTC; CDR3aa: CASRGTSGSKEQYF
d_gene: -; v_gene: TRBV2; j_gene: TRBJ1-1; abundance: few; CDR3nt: TGTGCCAGCAGTGTTAACCGGAACACTGAAGCTTTCTTT; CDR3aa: CASSVNRNTEAFF
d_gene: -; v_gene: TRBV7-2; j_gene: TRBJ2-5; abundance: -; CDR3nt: TGTGCCAGCCTCCGGTGGGCTAAAGAGACCCAGTACTTC; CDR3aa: CASLRWAKETQYF
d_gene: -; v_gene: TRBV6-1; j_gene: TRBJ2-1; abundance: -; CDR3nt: TGTGCCAGCAGGGTCGGCCTCCTCAATGAGCAGTTCTTC; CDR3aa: CASRVGLLNEQFF
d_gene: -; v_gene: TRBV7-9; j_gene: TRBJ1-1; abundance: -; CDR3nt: TGTGCCAGCAGCTTAAGGCAGAACACTGAAGCTTTCTTT; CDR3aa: CASSLRQNTEAFF
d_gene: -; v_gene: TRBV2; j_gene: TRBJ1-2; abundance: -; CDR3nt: TGTGCCAGCAGTGTAGGAGGGAACTATGGCTACACCTTC; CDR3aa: CASSVGGNYGYTF
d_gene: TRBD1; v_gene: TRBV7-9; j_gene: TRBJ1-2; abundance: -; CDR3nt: TGTGCCAGCAGCCAGGGGGGAGACAGGGTACCCGCCTATGGCTACACCTTC; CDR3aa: CASSQGGDRVPAYGYTF
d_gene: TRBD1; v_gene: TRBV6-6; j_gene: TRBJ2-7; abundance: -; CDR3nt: TGTGCCAGCAGCCTCGGACAGGGATTCTCCTACGAGCAGTACTTC; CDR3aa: CASSLGQGFSYEQYF
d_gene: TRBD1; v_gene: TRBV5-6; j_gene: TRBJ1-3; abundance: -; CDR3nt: TGTGCCAGCAGCTTGCCCACAGGGGGCGCAGGAAACACCATATATTTT; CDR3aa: CASSLPTGGAGNTIYF
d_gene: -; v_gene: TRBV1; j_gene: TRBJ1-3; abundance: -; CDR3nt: -; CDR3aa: CTSSQVGSGNTIYF
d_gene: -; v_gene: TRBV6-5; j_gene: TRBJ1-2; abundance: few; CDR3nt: TGTGCCAGCAGTCAAAGCAACTATGGCTACACCTTC; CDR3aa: CASSQSNYGYTF
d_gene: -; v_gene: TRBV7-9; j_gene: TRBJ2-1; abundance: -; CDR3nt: TGTGCCAGCAGCTTTTACACCCAGGGAGGAAATGAGCAGTTCTTC; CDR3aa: CASSFYTQGGNEQFF
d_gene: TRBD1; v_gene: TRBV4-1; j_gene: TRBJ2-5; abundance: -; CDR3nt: TGCGCCAGCAGCCAAGCTCTCCCCCCTTTCGTAGTTGGGACAGGAGTCCAAGAGACCCAGTACTTC; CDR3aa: CASSQALPPFVVGTGVQETQYF
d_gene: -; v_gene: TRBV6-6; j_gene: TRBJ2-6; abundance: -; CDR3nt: TGTGCCAGCCGTCTGGCCAACGTCCTGACTTTC; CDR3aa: CASRLANVLTF
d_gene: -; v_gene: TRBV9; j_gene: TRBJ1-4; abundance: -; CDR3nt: TGTGCCAGCAGCGTAACGGGTGAAAAACTGTTTTTT; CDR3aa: CASSVTGEKLFF
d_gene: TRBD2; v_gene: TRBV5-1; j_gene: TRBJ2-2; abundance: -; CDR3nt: TGCGCCAGCAGCTTGTACCGGCTAGCGGGGGAGAACACCGGGGAGCTGTTTTTT; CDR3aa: CASSLYRLAGENTGELFF
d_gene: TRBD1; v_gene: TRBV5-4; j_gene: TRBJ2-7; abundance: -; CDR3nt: TGTGCCAGCAGCTTGGGTGGGACAGGGGGGTACGAGCAGTACTTC; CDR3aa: CASSLGGTGGYEQYF
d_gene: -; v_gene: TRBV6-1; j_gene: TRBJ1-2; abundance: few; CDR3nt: TGTGCCAGCAGTGAGTGGGTGGACTATGGCTACACCTTC; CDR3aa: CASSEWVDYGYTF
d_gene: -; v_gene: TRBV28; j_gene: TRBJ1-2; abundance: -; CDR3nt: TGTGCCAGCAGTTCCGAGGCAGATTACCTCTATGGCTACACCTTC; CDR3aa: CASSSEADYLYGYTF
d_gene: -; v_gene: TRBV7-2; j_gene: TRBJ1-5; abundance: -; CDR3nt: TGTGCCAGCAGCCCGATGCCCGGGAGCAATCAGCCCCAGCATTTT; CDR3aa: CASSPMPGSNQPQHF
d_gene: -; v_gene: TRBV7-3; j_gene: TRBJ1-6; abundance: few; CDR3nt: TGTGCCAGCAGCTTAACGCGTAATTCACCCCTCCACTTT; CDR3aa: CASSLTRNSPLHF
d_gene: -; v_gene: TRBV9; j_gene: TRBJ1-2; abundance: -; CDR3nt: TGTGCCAGCAGCGTAGCTACAACGGGAGCTAACTATGGCTACACCTTC; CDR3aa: CASSVATTGANYGYTF
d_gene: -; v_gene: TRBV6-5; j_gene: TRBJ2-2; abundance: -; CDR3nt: TGTGCCAGAACCCGGGCAGGGGAGGGCGGGGAGCTGTTTTTT; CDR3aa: CARTRAGEGGELFF
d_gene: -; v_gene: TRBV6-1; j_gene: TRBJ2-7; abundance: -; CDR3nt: TGTGCCAGCAGTCCTCGGGGGCTCTACGAGCAGTACTTC; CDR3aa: CASSPRGLYEQYF
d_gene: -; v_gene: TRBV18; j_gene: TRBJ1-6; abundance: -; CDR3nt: TGTGCCAGCTCACCCTATTCGGGGGCTCTTAATTCACCCCTCCACTTT; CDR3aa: CASSPYSGALNSPLHF
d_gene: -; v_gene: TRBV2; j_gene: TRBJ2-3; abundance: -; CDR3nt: TGTGCCAGCAGCTCGACAGGAGGCACAGATACGCAGTATTTT; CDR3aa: CASSSTGGTDTQYF
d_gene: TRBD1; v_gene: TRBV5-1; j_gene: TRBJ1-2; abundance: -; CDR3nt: TGCGCCAGCAGCCGTAGGACAGGGGGCAACTATGGCTACACCTTC; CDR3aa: CASSRRTGGNYGYTF
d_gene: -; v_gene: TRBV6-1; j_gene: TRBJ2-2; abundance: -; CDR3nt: TGTGCCAGCGGGCTGAGGGGGGAGCTGTTTTTT; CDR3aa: CASGLRGELFF
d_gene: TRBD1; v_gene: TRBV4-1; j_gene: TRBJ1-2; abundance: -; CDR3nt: TGCGCCAGCAGCCAAGTGTACAGGGGTGGCTACACCTTC; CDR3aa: CASSQVYRGGYTF
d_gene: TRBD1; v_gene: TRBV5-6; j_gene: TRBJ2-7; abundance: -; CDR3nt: TGTGCCAGCAGCTTGACAGGGGGTGTCTACGAGCAGTACTTC; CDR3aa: CASSLTGGVYEQYF
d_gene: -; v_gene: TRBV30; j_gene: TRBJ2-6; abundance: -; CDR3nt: TGTGCCTGGAGTGTGGGGGGGGCCAACGTCCTGACTTTC; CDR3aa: CAWSVGGANVLTF
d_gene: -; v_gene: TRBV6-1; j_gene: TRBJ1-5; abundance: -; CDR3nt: TGTGCCAGCAGTGAAGTTGGAGTTAGCAATCAGCCCCAGCATTTT; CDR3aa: CASSEVGVSNQPQHF
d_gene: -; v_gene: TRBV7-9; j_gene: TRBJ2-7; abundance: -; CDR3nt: TGTGCCAGCAGCTCCCAGAATGGAGGGAACGGCTACGAGCAGTACTTC; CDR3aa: CASSSQNGGNGYEQYF
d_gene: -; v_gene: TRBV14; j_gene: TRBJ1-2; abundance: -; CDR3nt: TGTGCCAGCAGCCAAGGGGGCGCGGTTTTTGGCTACACCTTC; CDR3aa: CASSQGGAVFGYTF
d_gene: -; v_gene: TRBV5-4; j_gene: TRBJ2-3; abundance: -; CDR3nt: TGTGCCAGCAGCTTGGCCGATTCTAGCACAGATACGCAGTATTTT; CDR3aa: CASSLADSSTDTQYF